This record concerns one T cell receptor beta chain sequence. The same CDR3 also results from other DNA sequences found in this sample. The germline CDR1 and CDR2 sequences are MGHDK and SYGVNS. This CDR3 is built from 14 residues. The V end lost 6 bases, the J end lost 7 bases, and 15 bases lay between the germline ends. This sample stems from a study of T cell responses to AZD1222 COVID-19 vaccine. The table came from immunoSEQ multiplex PCR; TCRdb's copy has only in-frame clones and leaves some out. The sample contains about 130,000 clones, over 75% of which appear only once. This sample comprised peripheral blood, obtained on day 0 of AZD1222 vaccination. The TCR sequence derives from an adult in good health. V usage is TRBV25-1 and J usage is TRBJ1-4, with D maybe TRBD1 (5 bases). CDR3 DNA: TGTGCCAGCAGCCCACAGGAGGGAATTGAAAAACTGTTTTTT. Protein product: CASSPQEGIEKLFF.